Presented here are 25 T cell receptor beta chains from one specimen sequenced in a study of CD8 T cells in Susac syndrome. Random hexamers served to reverse transcribe about 0.5 to 1 ug RNA. Each CDR3 protein gets one entry after TCRdb re-called the immunoSEQ multiplex PCR reads with MiXCR. The top ten clones hold just over 0.5% of a sample with roughly 80,000 distinct CDR3 sequences, about 91% of them seen once. What was sequenced was CD8+ T cells from PBMCs. The source is a human donor with multiple sclerosis.

CDR3: CASSLGVHNEQFF. The CDR3 DNA sequence: TGTGCCAGCAGTTTAGGCGTCCACAATGAGCAGTTCTTC. This chain uses TRBV28 with TRBJ2-1, with no clear D. The CDR3 is 13 residues long. V was cut by 2 bases and J by 5 bases, with 7 bases left in between. Germline V gene lookup returns CDR1 MDHEN and CDR2 SYDVKM. The full variable domain, in which reference TRBV28 and TRBJ2-1 provide the parts outside the CDR3, is DVKVTQSSRYLVKRTGEKVFLECVQDMDHENMFWYRQDPGLGLRLIYFSYDVKMKEKGDIPEGYSVSREKKERFSLILESASTNQTSMYLCASSLGVHNEQFFGPGTRLTVL.

The J gene is TRBJ2-1, the V gene TRBV4-1; D is ambiguous. The CDR3 loop spans 14 amino acids. Germline loops: CDR1 MGHRA, CDR2 YSYEKL. Between the trimmed V and J ends, which lost 2 bases and 0 bases, there was a span of 5 bases. The CDR3 DNA reads TGCGCCAGCAGCCAACGGTTCTCCTACAATGAGCAGTTCTTC. Translated, it gives CASSQRFSYNEQFF.

The chain is built from TRBV9 and TRBJ2-2; D unclear. CDR3 length: 15 amino acids. Trimming took 4 bases from V and 0 from J, leaving 10 bases between them. Germline loops: CDR1 SGDLS, CDR2 YYNGEE. CDR3 coding DNA: TGTGCCAGCAGCCCCACGCCCCCGAACACCGGGGAGCTGTTTTTT. Translating gives CASSPTPPNTGELFF.

The chain uses TRBV6-2 or TRBV6-3 and TRBJ1-1; 7 bases match TRBD1. This CDR3 is built from 15 residues. The J segment lost 5 bases and the V segment lost 0 bases, leaving 6 bases of the junction unmatched. Germline CDR1 reads MNHEY; CDR2 reads SVGEGT. CDR3 in amino acids: CASSYSGGAGTEAFF. CDR3 nucleotide sequence: TGTGCCAGCAGTTACTCAGGGGGCGCTGGGACTGAAGCTTTCTTT.

This clonotype was recorded once. The rearrangement uses TRBV9 and TRBJ2-1, with D perhaps TRBD1 or TRBD2 (6 bases each). The CDR3 has 17 residues. Looked up from germline, CDR1 is SGDLS and CDR2 is YYNGEE. V lost 0 bases and J lost 4, with 17 bases in between. In DNA, the CDR3 is TGTGCCAGCAGCGTAGCGTGGGGGGCAGGTGGGTACAATGAGCAGTTCTTC. Protein product: CASSVAWGAGGYNEQFF.

This chain links TRBV24-1 with TRBJ2-1; D possibly corresponds to TRBD2 (6 bases). CDR3 length equals 16 residues. Trimming pared 6 bases from V and 4 bases from J, leaving 18 bases between. Germline-derived CDR1 and CDR2 are KGHDR and SFDVKD. CDR3 sequence (DNA): TGTGCCACCAGTCCGAGGGGCGGGGATATTTACAATGAGCAGTTCTTC. Encoded protein: CATSPRGGDIYNEQFF.

CDR3 amino acids: CASSYPPGQGDTEAFF. DNA for the CDR3: TGTGCCAGTAGTTACCCTCCGGGACAGGGGGACACTGAAGCTTTCTTT. The chain carries TRBV19 and TRBJ1-1; 11 bases fit TRBD1. CDR1 is LNHDA and CDR2 is SQIVND in the germline V gene (reference sequence). This CDR3 has 16 residues. Trimming took 5 bases from V and 3 from J; bases not matched to a gene: 8.

This clonotype was seen a single time. The chain couples TRBV4-3 to TRBJ1-1; D is perhaps TRBD1 (5 bases). The CDR3 runs 15 residues. Looked up from germline, CDR1 is LGHNA and CDR2 is YSLEER. Trimming took 0 bases from V and 2 from J, leaving 10 bases between them. Written as DNA, the CDR3 is TGCGCCAGCAGCCAAGAGGCAGGGCAAAACACTGAAGCTTTCTTT. Translating gives CASSQEAGQNTEAFF.

This chain uses TRBV20-1 with TRBJ2-5; 8 bases align to TRBD2. With V trimmed by 6 bases and J by 5 bases, 14 bases remained unmatched. The CDR3 has 15 amino acids. CDR1 DFQATT and CDR2 SNEGSKA come from the germline V gene (reference sequence). The CDR3 sequence is CSAIPRGVQVETQYF. CDR3 nucleotide sequence: TGCAGTGCCATTCCGCGGGGGGTCCAAGTTGAGACCCAGTACTTC.

The chain recombines TRBV27 with TRBJ2-1, with 15 bases that match TRBD2. Trimming cost V 2 bases and J 9 bases; bases outside gene matches: 11. CDR1 and CDR2 (germline): MNHEY, SMNVEV (reference sequence). The CDR3 sequence is 18 residues long. CDR3 residues: CASSLAPPRTSGRGEQFF. The CDR3 DNA reads TGTGCCAGCAGTTTAGCTCCGCCCAGGACTAGCGGGAGGGGTGAGCAGTTCTTC.

The chain joins TRBV20-1 to TRBJ2-2; possible D gene TRBD2, 6 bases. The CDR3 has 13 residues. Germline lookup yields CDR1 DFQATT and CDR2 SNEGSKA (reference sequence). CDR3 region: CSCVGSETGELFF. DNA for the CDR3: TGCAGCTGCGTCGGGAGTGAGACCGGGGAGCTGTTTTTT.

V is TRBV6-5 and J is TRBJ1-1; a weak D match, TRBD1 (6 bases). The CDR3 sequence is 13 residues long. Between the trimmed V and J ends, which lost 2 bases and 5 bases, there was a span of 9 bases. Germline V gives CDR1 MNHEY, CDR2 SVGAGI. The CDR3 loop reads CASSYGGTTEAFF. CDR3 bases: TGTGCCAGCAGTTACGGGGGGACAACTGAAGCTTTCTTT.

The chain has TRBV13 and TRBJ1-1; TRBD1 matches 7 bases. The trim removed 6 bases at V and 2 bases at J, leaving 12 bases unmatched. Germline V gene lookup returns CDR1 PRHDT and CDR2 FYEKMQ (reference sequence). CDR3 length equals 16 residues. The CDR3 loop is CASSTSQGTANTEAFF. The CDR3 DNA reads TGTGCCAGCAGTACCTCCCAGGGGACAGCTAACACTGAAGCTTTCTTT. The variable domain in full, completed from reference TRBV13 and TRBJ1-1, reads AAGVIQSPRHLIKEKRETATLKCYPIPRHDTVYWYQQGPGQDPQFLISFYEKMQSDKGSIPDRFSAQQFSDYHSELNMSSLELGDSALYFCASSTSQGTANTEAFFGQGTRLTVV.

The chain links TRBV7-2 to TRBJ2-1; D call uncertain. Germline V gene sequence: CDR1 SGHTA, CDR2 FQGNSA. This CDR3 is 11 amino acids long. V was trimmed by 1 base and J by 8 bases, leaving 3 bases between them. The CDR3 DNA reads TGTGCCAGCAGCTTAGGTGATGAGCAGTTCTTC. Its translation: CASSLGDEQFF.

The V gene is TRBV14, the J gene TRBJ2-3; D is undetermined. The CDR3 length is 12 residues. CDR1 is SGHDN, CDR2 FVKESK, per germline. Trimming shortened V by 2 bases and J by 4 bases, and 4 bases separated the two germline ends. CDR3: CASSQLADTQYF. CDR3 in DNA: TGTGCCAGCAGCCAACTCGCAGATACGCAGTATTTT.

The chain joins TRBV27 to TRBJ2-3; no firm D call. Germline values: CDR1 MNHEY, CDR2 SMNVEV (reference sequence). This CDR3 is built from 15 residues. V dropped 9 bases and J dropped 4 bases, with 20 bases sitting between them. CDR3 sequence (DNA): TGTGCCAGGTTTCCGTACTGGGTCCTCTCAGATACGCAGTATTTT. Its protein is CARFPYWVLSDTQYF.

CDR3 bases: TGTGCCAGCAGCTTAGCGCTCGTGGAGCTGTTTTTT. Translated: CASSLALVELFF. V is TRBV7-9 and J is TRBJ2-2, with D unresolved. Trimming cost V 0 bases and J 10 bases, with 6 bases left between them. The CDR3 has 12 amino acids. CDR1 is SEHNR, CDR2 FQNEAQ, per germline (reference sequence).

The V gene is TRBV12-3 or TRBV12-4, the J gene TRBJ1-2; 7 nucleotides agree with TRBD1. This CDR3 spans 14 amino acids. V shed 4 bases, J shed 7 bases, and the junction held 9 bases outside the gene matches. This chain's CDR3 is CASSSDRVKSGYTF. The CDR3 DNA follows: TGTGCCAGCAGTTCCGACAGGGTGAAAAGTGGCTACACCTTC.

The chain carries TRBV19 and TRBJ2-2; D is unresolved. Trimming took off 1 base at V and 8 bases at J, with 11 bases between the two ends. In germline, CDR1 is LNHDA, CDR2 SQIVND (reference sequence). The CDR3 is made up of 14 amino acids. For the CDR3, the DNA is TGTGCCAGTAGTATAGGGGCCGGACCTGGGGAGCTGTTTTTT. The encoded protein is CASSIGAGPGELFF. The full variable domain, completed using reference TRBV19 and TRBJ2-2, is DGGITQSPKYLFRKEGQNVTLSCEQNLNHDAMYWYRQDPGQGLRLIYYSQIVNDFQKGDIAEGYSVSREKKESFPLTVTSAQKNPTAFYLCASSIGAGPGELFFGEGSRLTVL.

The V gene is TRBV6-1, the J gene TRBJ1-5; D is ambiguous. CDR1 is MNHNS, CDR2 SASEGT, per germline. V was shortened by 0 bases and J by 5 bases, with 14 bases between the two germline ends. The CDR3 spans 16 residues. In DNA, the CDR3 is TGTGCCAGCAGTGAAGCTAGGGCCTGGAGGGATCAGCCCCAGCATTTT. This encodes CASSEARAWRDQPQHF.

The rearrangement links TRBV11-2 to TRBJ2-5; D might be TRBD2 (6 bases). The V end was cut by 5 bases, the J end by 5 bases, with 12 bases between. In germline, CDR1 is SGHAT, CDR2 FQNNGV. CDR3 length: 13 residues. The CDR3: CASSPTSWETQYF. The CDR3 DNA reads TGTGCCAGCAGCCCGACTAGTTGGGAGACCCAGTACTTC.

This chain connects TRBV27 to TRBJ1-1; 10 bases are a match to TRBD1. The CDR3 has 15 amino acids. Germline V gives CDR1 MNHEY, CDR2 SMNVEV (reference sequence). V trimming: 0 bases; J trimming: 4 bases; junction bases outside the gene matches: 2. CDR3 region: CASSLSTGGLTEAFF. The CDR3 DNA is TGTGCCAGCAGTTTATCGACAGGGGGCCTCACTGAAGCTTTCTTT.

The CDR3 spells CSVAQENTEAFF. The CDR3, as DNA: TGCAGCGTGGCTCAGGAGAACACTGAAGCTTTCTTT. This chain joins TRBV29-1 and TRBJ1-1; D call uncertain. Germline V gene sequence: CDR1 SQVTM, CDR2 ANQGSEA. The CDR3 covers 12 residues. Deletions cut 6 bases from V and 1 base from J, with 9 bases between.

V gene TRBV7-8 combines with J gene TRBJ2-5; tentatively, D is TRBD2 (6 bases). CDR1 is SGHVS and CDR2 is FQNEAQ in the germline V gene. Trimming removed 5 bases from V and 2 bases from J, with 12 bases in between. This CDR3 has 14 residues. CDR3 sequence reads: CASSPAEGQETQYF. CDR3 DNA sequence: TGTGCCAGCAGCCCTGCGGAGGGGCAAGAGACCCAGTACTTC.

V gene TRBV28 combines with J gene TRBJ2-1, with TRBD2 matching 9 bases. CDR3 length equals 17 residues. Trimming removed 1 base from V and 5 bases from J; junction bases left unmatched: 9. Germline V gene data show CDR1 as MDHEN and CDR2 as SYDVKM. The CDR3 DNA sequence: TGTGCCAGCAGTTTATTCAGTAGCGGGGGAGGGCACAATGAGCAGTTCTTC. It translates to CASSLFSSGGGHNEQFF.